The T cell receptor beta chain described here comes from a study of CD8 T cells in ankylosing spondylitis. This CDR3 contains 16 residues. Trimming took off 1 base at V and 4 bases at J, with 16 bases between the two ends. CDR1 is SEHNR, CDR2 FQNEAQ, per germline (reference sequence). As to this clonotype: Its antigen remains unidentified.

TCRdb re-called the 5' RACE reads through MiXCR, storing one row per CDR3 protein. The sample shows around 280,000 distinct CDR3 sequences, 20% of them seen only once. Study-level points and caveats: Reactive arthritis synovial fluid and blood previously showed some of these motif variants.

Sequencing used blood, either unsorted or a sorted T cell fraction (not recorded which). The V and J genes are TRBV7-9 and TRBJ2-5; D unresolved. The TCR originated in a male donor with ankylosing spondylitis or in good health (not recorded which). CDR3 amino acids: CASSLGDFLTRETQYF. In DNA, the CDR3 is TGTGCCAGCAGCTTAGGGGATTTTCTCACCAGAGAGACCCAGTACTTC.